Below, 17 T cell receptor beta chains from the same sample are listed, as sequenced in a study of blood T cell repertoires in COVID-19. Repertoires were generated with immunoSEQ multiplex PCR, while TCRdb's copy carries only in-frame clones and drops some. The table shows roughly 200,000 clones, with around 85% occurring only once. The specimen was PBMCs or T cells enriched from blood (not recorded which). These receptors all come from a man in his forties who had recovered from COVID-19.

This chain connects TRBV9 to TRBJ1-3; D ambiguous. The CDR3 is 18 residues long. The germline CDR1 and CDR2 sequences are SGDLS and YYNGEE. With 0 bases removed from V and 0 bases from J, the gap between germline ends came to 16 bases. The CDR3, as DNA: TGTGCCAGCAGCGTAGCTACGTCGCATGCCTTCTCTGGAAACACCATATATTTT. Protein: CASSVATSHAFSGNTIYF.

The V gene is TRBV19, the J gene TRBJ1-5; a weak D match, TRBD1 (6 bases). This CDR3 region has 15 residues. The V gene's germline CDR1 is LNHDA and CDR2 SQIVND (reference sequence). Deletions cut 6 bases from V and 7 bases from J, with 19 bases between. The CDR3 nucleotides read TGTGCCAGTAGACCGCGTACAGGGATGGGACAGCCCCAGCATTTT. It yields the protein CASRPRTGMGQPQHF.

The genes are TRBV11-1 and TRBJ2-7, with D unresolved. Germline V gene lookup returns CDR1 SGHAT and CDR2 FQDESV (reference sequence). The V end lost 2 bases, the J end lost 8 bases, and 13 bases lay between the germline ends. This CDR3 has 13 amino acids. CDR3 loop: CASSLPRPAKQYF. The DNA for the CDR3 is TGTGCCAGCAGCTTACCTAGACCGGCTAAGCAGTACTTC.

The rearrangement joins TRBV4-1 to TRBJ2-5, with 9 bases aligning to TRBD2. CDR1 is MGHRA, CDR2 YSYEKL, per germline. V lost 4 bases and J lost 5; bases outside the gene matches: 14. The CDR3 runs to 17 residues. The CDR3 spells CASSPLAGPGREETQYF. Written as DNA, the CDR3 is TGCGCCAGCAGCCCTCTAGCGGGACCCGGCCGGGAGGAGACCCAGTACTTC.

The gene calls are TRBV18 and TRBJ1-5; possible D gene TRBD1, 5 bases. The CDR3 consists of 15 residues. V was cut by 2 bases and J by 7 bases, with 15 bases left in between. The V gene's germline CDR1 is KGHSH and CDR2 LQKENI. The DNA of the CDR3 is TGTGCCAGCTCACCAACGCAGGGCATAGGACAGCCCCAGCATTTT. Amino acid sequence: CASSPTQGIGQPQHF.

The chain employs TRBV2 and TRBJ1-5, with 7 nucleotides matching TRBD1. CDR1 SNHLY and CDR2 FYNNEI come from the germline V gene. Trimming at V came to 5 bases and at J to 0 bases, leaving 10 bases not matched to a gene. The CDR3 loop spans 17 amino acids. The CDR3 loop is CASSRFFGTDSNQPQHF. CDR3 DNA sequence: TGTGCCAGCAGTCGTTTCTTTGGGACAGATAGCAATCAGCCCCAGCATTTT. Full variable domain (remainder filled in from reference TRBV2 and TRBJ1-5): EPEVTQTPSHQVTQMGQEVILRCVPISNHLYFYWYRQILGQKVEFLVSFYNNEISEKSEIFDDQFSVERPDGSNFTLKIRSTKLEDSAMYFCASSRFFGTDSNQPQHFGDGTRLSIL.

This chain connects TRBV7-2 to TRBJ2-5, with TRBD2 matching over 8 bases. The CDR3 runs to 17 residues. Trimming took 4 bases from V and 2 from J; bases not matched to a gene: 12. Germline lookup yields CDR1 SGHTA and CDR2 FQGNSA. CDR3 bases: TGTGCCAGCAGCTCTATTAGTGGGACTAGGACACAAGAGACCCAGTACTTC. Its protein is CASSSISGTRTQETQYF.

Notes on this clone: This likely traces to a read error, being one base from a far larger clone. The chain couples TRBV28 to TRBJ2-7, with 11 bases identical to TRBD2. The CDR3 is 14 amino acids. The germline gives CDR1 MDHEN, CDR2 SYDVKM. With V trimmed by 4 bases and J by 3 bases, 2 bases remained unmatched. CDR3 coding DNA: TGTGCCAGCAGTTCCGGGACTAGCGGCTACGAGCAGTACTTC. It codes for CASSSGTSGYEQYF.

The V and J genes are TRBV2 and TRBJ2-5; 7 positions match TRBD2. The CDR3 is 13 amino acids. Germline V gives CDR1 SNHLY, CDR2 FYNNEI. The ends lost 4 bases at V and 4 bases at J; junction bases unmatched: 3. The CDR3 is CASSGAGAETQYF. The CDR3 DNA sequence: TGTGCCAGCAGTGGGGCGGGAGCAGAGACCCAGTACTTC.

The V and J genes are TRBV28 and TRBJ1-2, with 9 bases matching TRBD1. CDR1 is MDHEN, CDR2 SYDVKM, per germline. V lost 4 bases and J lost 6; bases outside the gene matches: 3. The length of the CDR3 is 13 residues. The CDR3 DNA reads TGTGCCAGCAGTTACAGGGGGCTACATGGCTACACCTTC. This translates into CASSYRGLHGYTF.

This clone was seen once. V gene TRBV24-1 combines with J gene TRBJ2-2; TRBD2 matches 11 bases. Trimming cost V 4 bases and J 9 bases; bases outside gene matches: 9. CDR3 length: 16 residues. CDR1 and CDR2 from the germline V gene are KGHDR and SFDVKD. The CDR3: CATSDWALAGVRELFF. CDR3 coding DNA: TGTGCCACCAGTGACTGGGCACTAGCGGGAGTCCGGGAGCTGTTTTTT.

The table lists this clone with a count of one. V and J are TRBV12-3 or TRBV12-4 and TRBJ2-7; D gene unclear. This CDR3 comprises 11 residues. V shed 5 bases and J shed 0 bases, with 2 bases lying between them. CDR3 sequence (DNA): TGTGCCAGCAGTCACTCCTACGAGCAGTACTTC. This translates into CASSHSYEQYF.

This clone was counted only a few times. The rearrangement joins TRBV2 to TRBJ1-2; 7 nucleotides agree with TRBD1. V shed 5 bases and J 7 bases; nucleotides not matched to a gene: 10. Germline values: CDR1 SNHLY, CDR2 FYNNEI. The CDR3 contains 14 residues. The CDR3 loop reads CASSPTGVGGGYTF. CDR3 nucleotides: TGTGCCAGCAGTCCAACAGGGGTAGGGGGTGGCTACACCTTC.

The rearrangement links TRBV9 to TRBJ1-2; 9 bases are a match to TRBD1. J was trimmed by 0 bases and V by 3 bases; bases with no gene match: 3. The CDR3 loop spans 15 amino acids. Germline CDR1 is SGDLS and CDR2 is YYNGEE. In DNA form, the CDR3 reads TGTGCCAGCAGCGCCCGACAGGGGGCTAACTATGGCTACACCTTC. Translation gives CASSARQGANYGYTF.

The chain joins TRBV12-3 or TRBV12-4 to TRBJ1-1; no clear D gene. Deletions cut 5 bases from V and 10 bases from J, with 14 bases between. CDR3 length equals 12 residues. The CDR3 DNA sequence: TGTGCCAGCAGTCAAACTATAGTAGGAGCTTTCTTT. Translated: CASSQTIVGAFF.

The V gene is TRBV7-9, the J gene TRBJ2-2; a weak D match, TRBD1 (6 bases). CDR3 size: 16 residues. V lost 3 bases and J lost 1, with 12 bases in between. Germline V gives CDR1 SEHNR, CDR2 FQNEAQ (reference sequence). CDR3 sequence reads: CASSFPPGQNTGELFF. The CDR3 DNA sequence: TGTGCCAGCAGCTTTCCTCCGGGACAGAACACCGGGGAGCTGTTTTTT.

The chain links TRBV5-4 to TRBJ1-4; 7 bases are a match to TRBD1. Trimming cost V 2 bases and J 4 bases; bases outside gene matches: 5. This CDR3 is built from 15 residues. CDR1 is SGHNT and CDR2 is YYREEE in the germline V gene (reference sequence). The CDR3 here is CASSLTGAGNEKLFF. DNA of the CDR3: TGTGCCAGCAGCTTAACAGGGGCCGGTAATGAAAAACTGTTTTTT.